What follows are 32 T cell receptor beta chains derived from one specimen sequenced in a study of beta chain features in type 1 diabetes. General study results and limits: TCRB CDR3s from Type 1 diabetes patients were moderately but significantly shorter in all four CD4+ subsets.

Their recognized antigens are unknown. The sequenced template was cDNA made from the entire isolated RNA. The protocol was immunoSEQ multiplex PCR, while the TCRdb copy is restricted to in-frame clones and leaves out a portion. Of approximately 600,000 clones detected, around 12% appear once; the ten largest clones hold around 0.12%. Sequenced input: naive CD4+ T cells from blood. The source of these receptors is a man aged 25 to 40 with type 1 diabetes.

This clone was counted between two and nine times. The V call is TRBV27, the J call TRBJ1-5, with D unclear. The ends were cut back, 6 bases at V and 7 bases at J, with 13 bases in the middle. The CDR3 is 13 residues long. The germline CDR1 and CDR2 sequences are MNHEY and SMNVEV (reference sequence). The CDR3 region has the DNA TGTGCCAGCAGGGTGGCAGGTGGCCAGCCCCAGCATTTT. This encodes CASRVAGGQPQHF.

A few counts support this clone. The chain links TRBV27 to TRBJ2-7; D is unclear. Looked up from germline, CDR1 is MNHEY and CDR2 is SMNVEV (reference sequence). The length of the CDR3 is 14 residues. V lost 1 base, J lost 0 bases, and 7 bases lay in between. The CDR3 region is CASSLWAASYEQYF. CDR3 coding DNA: TGTGCCAGCAGTTTATGGGCGGCCTCCTACGAGCAGTACTTC.

The rearrangement links TRBV29-1 to TRBJ2-1, with no clear D. The CDR3 is 13 residues long. The V gene lost 3 bases and the J gene lost 5 bases, with 11 bases spanning the gap. The germline V gene has CDR1 SQVTM and CDR2 ANQGSEA. CDR3 sequence: CSVERFGDNEQFF. As DNA, the CDR3 is TGCAGCGTTGAGCGGTTCGGAGACAATGAGCAGTTCTTC.

This chain joins TRBV7-2 and TRBJ2-1, with D maybe TRBD1 (7 bases). The CDR3 covers 13 residues. The V gene lost 3 bases and the J gene lost 7 bases, with 10 bases spanning the gap. The germline V gene has CDR1 SGHTA and CDR2 FQGNSA. CDR3 region: CASSLTGTNEQFF. The CDR3 region has the DNA TGTGCCAGCAGCTTGACAGGGACTAATGAGCAGTTCTTC.

V and J are TRBV27 and TRBJ1-2; no clear D. Germline V lookup: CDR1 MNHEY, CDR2 SMNVEV (reference sequence). The length of the CDR3 is 13 residues. V lost 1 base and J lost 3, with 6 bases in between. In DNA, the CDR3 is TGTGCCAGCAGTTTATTTGCAGACTATGGCTACACCTTC. Protein: CASSLFADYGYTF.

The CDR3 protein is CSVNDGSTDTQYF. CDR3 nucleotides: TGCAGCGTGAATGACGGTAGCACAGATACGCAGTATTTT. V usage is TRBV29-1 and J usage is TRBJ2-3; D gene uncertain. V was clipped by 6 bases and J by 0 bases, with 10 bases between them. There are 13 residues in the CDR3. CDR1 SQVTM and CDR2 ANQGSEA come from the germline V gene.

The chain employs TRBV30 and TRBJ2-1; TRBD2 matches at 11 bases. The CDR3 contains 16 residues. Germline V gene lookup returns CDR1 GTSNPN and CDR2 SVGIG (reference sequence). V gave up 0 bases and J gave up 7 bases; unmatched junction bases: 8. The CDR3 region has the DNA TGTGCCTGGAGTGTATTTGGGACTAGCGGACCTAATGAGCAGTTCTTC. It yields the protein CAWSVFGTSGPNEQFF.

The CDR3: CASSHQGSYNEQFF. DNA of the CDR3: TGTGCCAGCAGCCACCAGGGTTCCTACAATGAGCAGTTCTTC. This sequence joins TRBV2 and TRBJ2-1, with a possible D match to TRBD1 (5 bases). Germline CDR1 and CDR2: SNHLY and FYNNEI. CDR3 length: 14 amino acids. V dropped 6 bases and J dropped 1 base, with 10 bases sitting between them.

The CDR3 DNA follows: TGTGCCAGCAGTTCCCCCGGGGGGGGCAATCAGCCCCAGCATTTT. Protein sequence: CASSSPGGGNQPQHF. The V call is TRBV28, the J call TRBJ1-5, with D possibly TRBD1 on 5 matching bases. V lost 4 bases and J 2 bases, leaving 12 bases between the germline ends. The CDR3 has 15 residues. The germline gives CDR1 MDHEN, CDR2 SYDVKM.

This clone turned up a few times. The gene calls are TRBV6-1 and TRBJ2-1; 9 bases agree with TRBD2. CDR1 is MNHNS, CDR2 SASEGT, per germline. The CDR3 runs to 15 residues. Trimming took 7 bases from V and 4 from J; bases not matched to a gene: 8. CDR3: CASKSGTSTYNEQFF. The CDR3 bases are TGTGCCAGCAAATCCGGGACTAGCACATACAATGAGCAGTTCTTC.

This clone was counted a single time. The genes are TRBV7-2 and TRBJ2-1; 13 positions agree with TRBD2. The V gene's germline CDR1 is SGHTA and CDR2 FQGNSA. The V segment lost 4 bases and the J segment 4 bases; nucleotides outside the gene matches: 1. The CDR3 consists of 15 residues. The CDR3 loop reads CASSWTSGGYNEQFF. The CDR3 region has the DNA TGTGCCAGCAGCTGGACTAGCGGGGGATACAATGAGCAGTTCTTC.

This clone has just a few counts. The chain carries TRBV5-1 and TRBJ1-6, with TRBD1 matching over 9 bases. V gave up 3 bases and J gave up 6 bases; unmatched junction bases: 4. Germline-derived CDR1 and CDR2 are SGHRS and YFSETQ. This CDR3 comprises 15 residues. CDR3 nucleotide sequence: TGCGCCAGCAGCTCCCCGGGACAGGGTAATTCACCCCTCCACTTT. This codes for CASSSPGQGNSPLHF. The full variable domain, rest sourced from reference TRBV5-1 and TRBJ1-6, is KAGVTQTPRYLIKTRGQQVTLSCSPISGHRSVSWYQQTPGQGLQFLFEYFSETQRNKGNFPGRFSGRQFSNSRSEMNVSTLELGDSALYLCASSSPGQGNSPLHFGNGTRLTVT.

The chain has TRBV10-3 and TRBJ2-3; possibly TRBD1 for D (6 bases). CDR3 length equals 15 residues. V lost 4 bases and J lost 2, with 13 bases in between. Germline CDR1 reads ENHRY; CDR2 reads SYGVKD. The CDR3: CAISVTGQYTDTQYF. CDR3 bases: TGTGCCATCAGTGTAACCGGACAGTACACAGATACGCAGTATTTT.

The chain has TRBV19 and TRBJ2-1, with TRBD1 identical over 9 bases. CDR1 is LNHDA, CDR2 SQIVND, per germline (reference sequence). The CDR3 has 15 residues. The V and J ends lost 5 bases and 7 bases, in that order; junction bases with no gene match: 9. CDR3 protein: CASSHPGTGHNEQFF. The CDR3 region has the DNA TGTGCCAGTAGTCACCCCGGGACAGGGCATAATGAGCAGTTCTTC.

J is TRBJ2-2 and V is TRBV5-4; TRBD1 aligns across 9 bases. The CDR3 loop spans 17 amino acids. Trimming removed 5 bases from V and 1 base from J; junction bases left unmatched: 9. Germline CDR1 is SGHNT and CDR2 is YYREEE (reference sequence). CDR3 sequence (DNA): TGTGCCAGCAGTCATAGGGACAGGGCCAAGAACACCGGGGAGCTGTTTTTT. This sequence encodes CASSHRDRAKNTGELFF.

V gene TRBV7-2 combines with J gene TRBJ1-2; TRBD1 agrees at 7 bases. Losses at the gene ends were 6 bases for V and 2 bases for J; bases not matched to a gene: 6. Germline CDR1 is SGHTA and CDR2 is FQGNSA. The CDR3 is 14 amino acids. This chain's CDR3 is CASRSRQGNYGYTF. CDR3 coding DNA: TGTGCCAGCAGATCACGACAGGGCAACTATGGCTACACCTTC.

The gene calls are TRBV5-4 and TRBJ1-6, with TRBD1 matching 8 bases. Germline V lookup: CDR1 SGHNT, CDR2 YYREEE (reference sequence). The ends lost 3 bases at V and 6 bases at J; junction bases unmatched: 5. The CDR3 length is 15 residues. CDR3 nucleotide sequence: TGTGCCAGCAGCTCCTTGGACAGGGTTAATTCACCCCTCCACTTT. As protein: CASSSLDRVNSPLHF.

CDR3 bases: TGTGCCAGCAGTTACTCGCAAGGAACCGGGGAGCTGTTTTTT. Its translation is CASSYSQGTGELFF. The chain carries TRBV6-6 and TRBJ2-2; D is undetermined. CDR1 is MNHNY and CDR2 is SVGAGI in the germline V gene (reference sequence). CDR3 size: 14 residues. The germline V and J ends were trimmed by 0 bases and 5 bases, with 7 bases remaining between them.

The chain combines TRBV2 with TRBJ1-2, with TRBD1 matching 7 bases. This CDR3 region has 14 residues. J was trimmed by 4 bases and V by 5 bases; bases with no gene match: 7. The germline V gene encodes CDR1 SNHLY and CDR2 FYNNEI. In nucleotides, the CDR3 is TGTGCCAGCAGTACCTCGGGACAGTTCTATGGCTACACCTTC. It translates to CASSTSGQFYGYTF. The variable domain in full, with the rest retrieved from reference TRBV2 and TRBJ1-2, is EPEVTQTPSHQVTQMGQEVILRCVPISNHLYFYWYRQILGQKVEFLVSFYNNEISEKSEIFDDQFSVERPDGSNFTLKIRSTKLEDSAMYFCASSTSGQFYGYTFGSGTRLTVV.

The gene calls are TRBV28 and TRBJ2-7; D uncertain. CDR3 length: 11 residues. The germline V and J ends were trimmed by 6 bases and 6 bases, with 9 bases remaining between them. Germline CDR1 reads MDHEN; CDR2 reads SYDVKM. The CDR3 sequence is CASRERTEQYF. The CDR3 bases are TGTGCCAGCAGAGAGAGAACCGAGCAGTACTTC.

The chain joins TRBV11-3 to TRBJ2-6; D tentatively reads TRBD1 or TRBD2 (5 bases each). The CDR3 runs to 18 residues. With 4 bases removed from V and 2 bases from J, the gap between germline ends came to 18 bases. The germline V gene has CDR1 SGHNT and CDR2 YENEEA. The CDR3 protein is CASSSGANLSPGANVLTF. CDR3 nucleotides: TGTGCCAGCAGCTCCGGGGCCAATCTAAGCCCTGGGGCCAACGTCCTGACTTTC.

With regard to this clone: This sample also contains other DNA sequences that code for the same CDR3. The chain combines TRBV7-2 with TRBJ1-2; no clear D gene. Trimming removed 2 bases at V and 4 bases at J, with 2 bases between. The CDR3 has 11 amino acids. Germline CDR1 is SGHTA and CDR2 is FQGNSA. This CDR3 reads CASSLLYGYTF. In DNA, the CDR3 is TGTGCCAGCAGCTTACTCTATGGCTACACCTTC.

Only one count was recorded for this clone. The chain uses TRBV28 and TRBJ1-4; D call uncertain. The V gene lost 4 bases and the J gene lost 4 bases, with 7 bases spanning the gap. CDR3 size: 13 residues. Germline assignment: CDR1 MDHEN and CDR2 SYDVKM. In DNA, the CDR3 is TGTGCCAGCAGTTCCCCCAATAATGAAAAACTGTTTTTT. Amino acids: CASSSPNNEKLFF. Full variable domain (missing parts from reference TRBV28 and TRBJ1-4): DVKVTQSSRYLVKRTGEKVFLECVQDMDHENMFWYRQDPGLGLRLIYFSYDVKMKEKGDIPEGYSVSREKKERFSLILESASTNQTSMYLCASSSPNNEKLFFGSGTQLSVL.

The rearrangement links TRBV7-9 to TRBJ2-2, with 7 bases lining up with TRBD2. CDR1 SEHNR and CDR2 FQNEAQ come from the germline V gene (reference sequence). Trimming removed 5 bases from V and 7 bases from J; junction bases left unmatched: 7. This CDR3 is 14 amino acids long. The chain's CDR3 is CASSLSGPDGELFF. CDR3 nucleotides: TGTGCCAGCAGCCTTAGCGGGCCGGACGGGGAGCTGTTTTTT.

This clone was seen a handful of times. The V call is TRBV7-3, the J call TRBJ2-7, with 8 bases identical to TRBD1. The CDR3 sequence is 16 residues long. Losses at the gene ends were 5 bases for V and 2 bases for J; bases not matched to a gene: 11. CDR1 and CDR2 from the germline V gene are SGHTA and FQGTGA. CDR3 region: CASSPGTGRVPYEQYF. The DNA for the CDR3 is TGTGCCAGCAGCCCCGGGACAGGCCGCGTCCCCTACGAGCAGTACTTC.

This clone has more than one count but fewer than ten. V and J are TRBV15 and TRBJ1-5; 10 nucleotides match TRBD1. There are 18 residues in the CDR3. V shed 1 base, J shed 1 base, and the junction held 7 bases outside the gene matches. Per the germline V gene, CDR1 is LNHNV and CDR2 is YYDKDF (reference sequence). Here the CDR3 reads CATSRGDRGFGSNQPQHF. In nucleotides, the CDR3 is TGTGCCACCAGCAGAGGGGACAGGGGCTTCGGGAGCAATCAGCCCCAGCATTTT. Looking up the rest from reference TRBV15 and TRBJ1-5 gives the full variable domain: DAMVIQNPRYQVTQFGKPVTLSCSQTLNHNVMYWYQQKSSQAPKLLFHYYDKDFNNEADTPDNFQSRRPNTSFCFLDIRSPGLGDTAMYLCATSRGDRGFGSNQPQHFGDGTRLSIL.

The V and J genes are TRBV15 and TRBJ2-1; 9 nucleotides match TRBD1. Losses at the gene ends were 5 bases for V and 8 bases for J; bases not matched to a gene: 10. Germline CDR1 reads LNHNV; CDR2 reads YYDKDF (reference sequence). This CDR3 comprises 15 residues. DNA for the CDR3: TGTGCCACCAGCGGCAGCAGACAGGGGGTTGATGAGCAGTTCTTC. Translation gives CATSGSRQGVDEQFF.

The chain links TRBV29-1 to TRBJ1-1; no firm D call. Germline V gene data show CDR1 as SQVTM and CDR2 as ANQGSEA. Trimming stripped 7 bases from V and 0 bases from J, with 12 bases between. The CDR3 is 13 residues long. The CDR3, as DNA: TGCAGCGCTCGTCTCGCCCTGAACACTGAAGCTTTCTTT. Translating gives CSARLALNTEAFF.

This clone showed up just a few times. V is TRBV23-1 and J is TRBJ1-2; no clear D gene. TRBV23-1 is an open reading frame whose function is uncertain. CDR3 length: 16 residues. V lost 4 bases and J lost 6, with 21 bases in between. CDR3 residues: CASSRARPTSMDGYTF. CDR3 nucleotides: TGCGCCAGCAGTCGGGCCCGGCCAACTTCTATGGATGGCTACACCTTC.

Comment on this clone: The identical CDR3 is also encoded by other nucleotide sequences in the sample. V gene TRBV28 combines with J gene TRBJ2-7; D is uncertain. V lost 6 bases, J lost 4 bases, and 7 bases lay in between. Germline V gene lookup returns CDR1 MDHEN and CDR2 SYDVKM. This CDR3 is 11 amino acids long. The CDR3, as DNA: TGTGCCAGCAGCCCTTTTTACGAGCAGTACTTC. The encoded protein is CASSPFYEQYF. The entire variable domain, with the rest obtained from reference TRBV28 and TRBJ2-7, is as follows: DVKVTQSSRYLVKRTGEKVFLECVQDMDHENMFWYRQDPGLGLRLIYFSYDVKMKEKGDIPEGYSVSREKKERFSLILESASTNQTSMYLCASSPFYEQYFGPGTRLTVT.

This clone has more than one count but fewer than ten. The chain links TRBV30 to TRBJ1-4, with TRBD1 matching 7 bases. Germline trimming cut 2 bases from V and 7 bases from J; bases unmatched to any gene: 10. The CDR3 has 15 residues. Germline lookup yields CDR1 GTSNPN and CDR2 SVGIG (reference sequence). In nucleotides, the CDR3 is TGTGCCTGGAGTCTCTCGACAGGGATAGTTGAAAAACTGTTTTTT. Encoded protein: CAWSLSTGIVEKLFF.

This sequence joins TRBV6-5 and TRBJ2-1; D is tentatively TRBD1 or TRBD2 (5 bases each). Trimming removed 6 bases from V and 11 bases from J, with 17 bases in between. Per germline, CDR1 MNHEY and CDR2 SVGAGI. This CDR3 has 13 residues. The DNA for the CDR3 is TGTGCCAGCAGCCCCACCGGGACCCCGAAGCAGTTCTTC. This translates into CASSPTGTPKQFF.